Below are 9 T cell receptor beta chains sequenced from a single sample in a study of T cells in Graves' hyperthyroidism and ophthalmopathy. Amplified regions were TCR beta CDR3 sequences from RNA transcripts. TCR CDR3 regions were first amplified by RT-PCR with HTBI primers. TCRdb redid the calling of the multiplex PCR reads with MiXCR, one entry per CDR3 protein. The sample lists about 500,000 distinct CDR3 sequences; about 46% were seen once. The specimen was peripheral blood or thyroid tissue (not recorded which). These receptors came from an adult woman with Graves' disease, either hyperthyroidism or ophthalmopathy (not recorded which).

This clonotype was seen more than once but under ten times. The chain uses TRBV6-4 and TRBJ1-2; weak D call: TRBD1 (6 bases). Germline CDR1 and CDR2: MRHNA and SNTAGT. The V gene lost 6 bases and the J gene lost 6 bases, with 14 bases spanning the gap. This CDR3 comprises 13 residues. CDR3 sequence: CASSDGTGHGYTF. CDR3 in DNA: TGTGCCAGCAGCGATGGAACAGGGCATGGCTACACCTTC.

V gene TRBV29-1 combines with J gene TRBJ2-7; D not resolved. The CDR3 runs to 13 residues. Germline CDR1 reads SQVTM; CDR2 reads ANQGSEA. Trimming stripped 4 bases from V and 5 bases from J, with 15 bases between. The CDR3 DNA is TGCAGCGTTGTTTCCCCGGTAGTAAACGAGCAGTACTTC. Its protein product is CSVVSPVVNEQYF.

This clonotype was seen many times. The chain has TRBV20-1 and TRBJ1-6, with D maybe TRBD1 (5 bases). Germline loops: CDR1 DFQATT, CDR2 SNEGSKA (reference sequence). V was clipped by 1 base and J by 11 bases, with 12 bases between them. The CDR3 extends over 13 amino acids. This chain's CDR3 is CSARVGLGTPLHF. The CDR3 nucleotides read TGCAGTGCTAGAGTGGGGCTGGGGACACCCCTCCACTTT.

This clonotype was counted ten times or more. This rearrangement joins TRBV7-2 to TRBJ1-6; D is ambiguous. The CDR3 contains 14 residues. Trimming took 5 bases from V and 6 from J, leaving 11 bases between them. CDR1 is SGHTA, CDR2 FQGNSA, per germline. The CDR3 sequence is CASSPRRTNSPLHF. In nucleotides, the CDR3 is TGTGCCAGCAGCCCGCGACGGACTAATTCACCCCTCCACTTT.

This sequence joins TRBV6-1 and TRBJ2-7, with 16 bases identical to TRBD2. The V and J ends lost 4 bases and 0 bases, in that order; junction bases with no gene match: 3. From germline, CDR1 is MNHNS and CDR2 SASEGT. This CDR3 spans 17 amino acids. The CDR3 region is CASSGGTSGRVSYEQYF. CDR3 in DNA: TGTGCCAGCAGTGGCGGGACTAGCGGGAGGGTCTCCTACGAGCAGTACTTC.

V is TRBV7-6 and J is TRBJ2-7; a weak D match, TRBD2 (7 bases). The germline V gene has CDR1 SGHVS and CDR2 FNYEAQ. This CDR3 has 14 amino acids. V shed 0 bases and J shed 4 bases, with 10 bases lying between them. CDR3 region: CASSLARGGYEQYF. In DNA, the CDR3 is TGTGCCAGCAGCTTAGCGAGGGGGGGTTACGAGCAGTACTTC. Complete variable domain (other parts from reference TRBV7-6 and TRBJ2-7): GAGVSQSPRYKVTKRGQDVALRCDPISGHVSLYWYRQALGQGPEFLTYFNYEAQQDKSGLPNDRFSAERPEGSISTLTIQRTEQRDSAMYRCASSLARGGYEQYFGPGTRLTVT.

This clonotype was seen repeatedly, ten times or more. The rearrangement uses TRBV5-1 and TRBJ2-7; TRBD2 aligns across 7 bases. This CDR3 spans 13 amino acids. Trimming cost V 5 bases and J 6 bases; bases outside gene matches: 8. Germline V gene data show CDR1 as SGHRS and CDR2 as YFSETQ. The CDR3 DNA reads TGCGCCAGCAGGCCTTGGGGGGGGAGCGAGCAGTACTTC. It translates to CASRPWGGSEQYF.

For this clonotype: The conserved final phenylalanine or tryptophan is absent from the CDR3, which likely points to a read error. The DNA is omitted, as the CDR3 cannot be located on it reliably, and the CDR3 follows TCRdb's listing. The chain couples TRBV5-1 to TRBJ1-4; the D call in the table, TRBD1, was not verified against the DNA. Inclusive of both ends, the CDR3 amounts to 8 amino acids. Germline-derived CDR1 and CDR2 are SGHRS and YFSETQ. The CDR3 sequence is CASNPRGG.

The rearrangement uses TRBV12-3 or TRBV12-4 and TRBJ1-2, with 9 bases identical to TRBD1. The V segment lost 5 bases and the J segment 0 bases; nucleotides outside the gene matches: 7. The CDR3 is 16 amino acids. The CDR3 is CASSHQTGGANYGYTF. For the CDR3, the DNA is TGTGCCAGCAGTCACCAGACAGGGGGAGCTAACTATGGCTACACCTTC.